This T cell receptor (beta chain) was documented in a study of shared clonotypes between healthy human individuals. Germline V gives CDR1 MNHNS, CDR2 SASEGT. The CDR3 is made up of 19 amino acids. V lost 2 bases and J lost 5, with 22 bases in between. Both subsets, CD45RA+ naive and CD45RA-negative memory, were split from the CD4+ cells. Assay execution proceeded at the deep level. Profiling relied on immunoSEQ multiplex PCR, and the TCRdb table lists in-frame clones only, not all of them. The table records millions of clones, 85% to 95% of them present only once. This sequence joins TRBV6-1 and TRBJ1-6; D is possibly TRBD1 (5 bases). The sequence was collected from a man aged 18 to 30 in good health. Sequenced sample: naive CD4+ T cells sorted from blood. The subset here: CD45RA+ positively selected. CDR3 residues: CASSEPSGRASMNNSPLHF. The CDR3 bases are TGTGCCAGCAGTGAACCAAGTGGCAGGGCGAGTATGAATAATTCACCCCTCCACTTT.